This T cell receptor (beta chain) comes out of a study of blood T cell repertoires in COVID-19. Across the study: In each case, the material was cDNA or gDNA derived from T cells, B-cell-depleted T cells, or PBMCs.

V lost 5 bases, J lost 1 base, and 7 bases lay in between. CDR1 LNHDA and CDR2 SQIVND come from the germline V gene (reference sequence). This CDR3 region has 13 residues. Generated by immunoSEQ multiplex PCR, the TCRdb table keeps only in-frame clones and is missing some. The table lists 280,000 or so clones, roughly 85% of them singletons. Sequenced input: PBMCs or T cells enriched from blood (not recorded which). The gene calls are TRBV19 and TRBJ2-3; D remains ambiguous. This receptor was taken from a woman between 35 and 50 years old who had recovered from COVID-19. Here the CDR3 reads CASSSLGTDTQYF. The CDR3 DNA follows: TGTGCCAGTAGTTCCCTTGGCACAGATACGCAGTATTTT.